The source of this T cell receptor beta chain is a study of T cell clonotyping in hematopoietic cell transplantation. Data came from immunoSEQ multiplex PCR; TCRdb stores just in-frame clones and leaves some out. Of 29,000 or so clones detected, about 90% appear once; the ten largest clones hold approximately 12%. V lost 3 bases, J lost 6 bases, and 1 base stayed unmatched. Germline CDR1 and CDR2: DFQATT and SNEGSKA (reference sequence). CDR3 length: 11 residues. This rearrangement joins TRBV20-1 to TRBJ1-1; 7 nucleotides line up with TRBD1. The TCR originated in a female patient aged 45 to 65 who had an allogeneic stem cell transplant from a related donor, so the T cells may come from the graft donor. Some clones in this sample may be carry-over from other donors' samples. The starting material was PBMCs, obtained 100 days after allogeneic stem cell transplant. CDR3 residues: CSARTGSEAFF. CDR3 bases: TGCAGTGCTAGGACAGGGTCTGAAGCTTTCTTT.